This T cell receptor beta chain is from a study of cytomegalovirus exposure and HLA in healthy donors. Study findings and constraints: As immune exposure information, only CMV serostatus was available.

To note about this clone: Antigen specificity is unknown. At one end the junction does not follow the germline gene, possibly because of a read error.

PCR used 60 Vbeta primers and 13 Jbeta primers. Sequencing was performed with immunoSEQ multiplex PCR; in TCRdb, only in-frame clones are kept and a portion is missing. The sample has roughly 6,100 clones, roughly half seen once. The CDR3 is 13 amino acids. Germline CDR1 and CDR2: SSHAT and FNYEAQ (reference sequence). Sequenced sample: PBMCs. This chain links TRBV7-7 with TRBJ2-1; a possible D gene is TRBD2 (5 bases). The source of this sequence is a man aged 30 to 45 in good health and CMV-seropositive. The CDR3 DNA follows: TGTGCTAGCAGCTCGGACTCATACAATGAGCAGTTCTTC. Amino acid sequence: CASSSDSYNEQFF. The full variable domain, completed using reference TRBV7-7 and TRBJ2-1, is GAGVSQSPRYKVTKRGQDVTLRCDPISSHATLYWYQQALGQGPEFLTYFNYEAQPDKSGLPSDRFSAERPEGSISTLTIQRTEQRDSAMYRCASSSDSYNEQFFGPGTRLTVL.